Listed here is a single T cell receptor (beta chain). This CDR3 is built from 17 residues. Germline CDR1 reads MDHEN; CDR2 reads SYDVKM. V lost 4 bases and J lost 2; bases outside the gene matches: 5. Original analysis: Quantification of nucleated cells was approximated via reference gene primer amplification. The method was immunoSEQ multiplex PCR; TCRdb's version includes in-frame clones alone and lacks a portion of them. V and J calls and clone size are those listed in that table; D and trimming were worked out from the DNA. There are tens of thousands of clones in the sample; roughly nine tenths occur only once, and about 1.5% lies in the top ten. The source of the sample is a study of blood T cell repertoires in COVID-19. Whole-study context: COVID-19 samples collected from the United States, Italy and Spain covered acute and convalescent phases. Nucleic acid was either cDNA or gDNA, and it came from T cells, B-cell-depleted T cells, or PBMCs.

V is TRBV28 and J is TRBJ2-3, with TRBD2 matching over 14 bases. The sequenced sample was peripheral blood. The TCR comes from a man aged 50 to 60 with acute or convalescent COVID-19. CDR3 residues: CASSSGLAGASTDTQYF. The CDR3 DNA sequence: TGTGCCAGCAGTTCGGGACTAGCGGGGGCTTCCACAGATACGCAGTATTTT.